This T cell receptor (beta chain) was documented in a study of blood T cell repertoires in COVID-19. CDR3 length: 14 amino acids. Germline lookup yields CDR1 MGHRA and CDR2 YSYEKL. V dropped 3 bases and J dropped 4; count of bases not matched to a gene: 4. The protocol was immunoSEQ multiplex PCR, while the TCRdb copy is restricted to in-frame clones and leaves out a portion. The sample contains 300,000 or so clones, around nine tenths of which appear only once. V and J are TRBV4-1 and TRBJ2-3, with 7 bases identical to TRBD1. This receptor was taken from a woman in her thirties who had recovered from COVID-19. The source material was PBMCs or T cells enriched from blood (not recorded which). In DNA form, the CDR3 reads TGCGCCAGCAGCCAGCACAGGGGAGCAGATACGCAGTATTTT. The encoded protein is CASSQHRGADTQYF.